These T cell receptor beta chains were read from a single sample in a study of post-analysis software for immune sequencing data. TCRdb independently ran MiXCR on the PCR reads; one entry per CDR3 protein. The data contain roughly 600,000 distinct CDR3 sequences, about 44% of them singletons. Sequencing was carried out using blood. These receptors were collected from a girl aged 10 to 17 with multiple sclerosis. Each CDR3 is given with its conserved first and last residue. The order of the fields is V gene, J gene, CDR3 protein.

>TRBV20-1|TRBJ2-5
CSARAVGFTINGGTQYF
>TRBV11-2|TRBJ2-3
CASSPSTSGTDTQYF
>TRBV7-2|TRBJ2-1
CASSSNYNEQFF
>TRBV25-1|TRBJ2-1
CASSEPGQGFDEQFF
>TRBV7-2|TRBJ1-5
CASSPDSYQPQHF
>TRBV20-1|TRBJ2-1
CSANGFWDEQFF
>TRBV7-2|TRBJ2-1
CVSSSLRGGGEKQFF
>TRBV3-1|TRBJ2-1
CASSQVLTGDYNEQFF
>TRBV6-5|TRBJ1-1
CASATYWENTEAFF
>TRBV12-3/TRBV12-4|TRBJ2-1
CASSPTGATYNEQFF
>TRBV12-3/TRBV12-4|TRBJ1-5
CASSLTPRGFYSNQPQHF
>TRBV12-3/TRBV12-4|TRBJ1-2
CASSLSAHGYTF
>TRBV7-8|TRBJ2-1
CASSSHNEQFF
>TRBV12-3/TRBV12-4|TRBJ2-5
CASSSLDHLYF
>TRBV9|TRBJ2-7
CASSVDTGNYEQYF
>TRBV28|TRBJ1-1
CASIGGVQVQAFF
>TRBV5-1|TRBJ2-1
CASSLVGGGDSYNEQFF
>TRBV7-2|TRBJ2-1
CASSYRGLPPYNEQFF
>TRBV10-3|TRBJ2-7
CAISRDMGSYEQYF
>TRBV6-5|TRBJ2-1
CASSIGGLALDNEQFF
>TRBV5-1|TRBJ2-4
CASSARQGAAKNIQYF
>TRBV12-3/TRBV12-4|TRBJ2-3
CASRFYGGQGDNSADTQYF
>TRBV12-3/TRBV12-4|TRBJ1-1
CASSLLRGSGNTEAFF
>TRBV12-3/TRBV12-4|TRBJ2-7
CASSDHPGQSSYEQYF
>TRBV9|TRBJ2-7
CASSADPSGELYEQYF
>TRBV6-6|TRBJ2-3
CATEGGAEDTQYF
>TRBV7-9|TRBJ2-3
CASSPIGRGHTDTQYF
>TRBV12-3/TRBV12-4|TRBJ1-1
CASSSDMTTEAFF